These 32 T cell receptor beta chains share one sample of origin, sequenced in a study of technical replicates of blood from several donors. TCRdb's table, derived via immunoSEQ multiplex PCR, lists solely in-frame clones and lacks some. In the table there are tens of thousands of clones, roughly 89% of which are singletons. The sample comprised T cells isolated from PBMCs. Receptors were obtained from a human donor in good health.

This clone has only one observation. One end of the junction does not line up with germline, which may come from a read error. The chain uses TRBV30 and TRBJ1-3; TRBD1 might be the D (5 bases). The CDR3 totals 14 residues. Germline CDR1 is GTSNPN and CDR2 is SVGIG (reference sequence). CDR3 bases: TGTGCCGGGAGTATTTCAGGGAATGGAAACACCATATATTTT. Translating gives CAGSISGNGNTIYF.

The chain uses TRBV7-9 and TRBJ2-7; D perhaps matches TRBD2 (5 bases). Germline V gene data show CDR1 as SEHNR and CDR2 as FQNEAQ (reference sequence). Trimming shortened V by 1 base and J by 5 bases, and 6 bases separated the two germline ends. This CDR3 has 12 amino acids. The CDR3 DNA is TGTGCCAGCAGCTTAGAGAGGGACGAGCAGTACTTC. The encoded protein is CASSLERDEQYF. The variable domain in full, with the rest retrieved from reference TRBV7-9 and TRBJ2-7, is DTGVSQNPRHKITKRGQNVTFRCDPISEHNRLYWYRQTLGQGPEFLTYFQNEAQLEKSRLLSDRFSAERPKGSFSTLEIQRTEQGDSAMYLCASSLERDEQYFGPGTRLTVT.

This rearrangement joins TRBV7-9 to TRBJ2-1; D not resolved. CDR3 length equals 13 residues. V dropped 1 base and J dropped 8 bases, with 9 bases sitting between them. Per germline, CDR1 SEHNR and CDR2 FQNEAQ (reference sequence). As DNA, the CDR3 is TGTGCCAGCAGCTTAGTACTTTTTGATGAGCAGTTCTTC. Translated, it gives CASSLVLFDEQFF.

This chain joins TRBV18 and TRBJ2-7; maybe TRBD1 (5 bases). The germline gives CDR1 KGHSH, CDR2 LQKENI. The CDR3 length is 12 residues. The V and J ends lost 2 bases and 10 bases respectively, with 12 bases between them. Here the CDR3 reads CASSPTQGRQYF. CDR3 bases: TGTGCCAGCTCACCAACCCAGGGTAGACAGTACTTC.

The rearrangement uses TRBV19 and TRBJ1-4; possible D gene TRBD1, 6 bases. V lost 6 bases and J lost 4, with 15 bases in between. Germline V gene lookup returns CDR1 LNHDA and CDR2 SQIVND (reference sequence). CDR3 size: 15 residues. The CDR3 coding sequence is TGTGCCAGTAGCCCCCCACAGGGCAATAATGAAAAACTGTTTTTT. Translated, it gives CASSPPQGNNEKLFF. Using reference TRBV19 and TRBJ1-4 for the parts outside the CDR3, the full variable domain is DGGITQSPKYLFRKEGQNVTLSCEQNLNHDAMYWYRQDPGQGLRLIYYSQIVNDFQKGDIAEGYSVSREKKESFPLTVTSAQKNPTAFYLCASSPPQGNNEKLFFGSGTQLSVL.

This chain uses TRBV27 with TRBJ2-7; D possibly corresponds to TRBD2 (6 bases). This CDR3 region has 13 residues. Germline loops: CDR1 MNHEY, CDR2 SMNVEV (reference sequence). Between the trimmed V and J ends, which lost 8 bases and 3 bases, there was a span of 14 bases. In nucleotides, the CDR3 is TGTGCCAGCGCGGGGCCCCGCATCTACGAGCAGTACTTC. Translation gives CASAGPRIYEQYF.

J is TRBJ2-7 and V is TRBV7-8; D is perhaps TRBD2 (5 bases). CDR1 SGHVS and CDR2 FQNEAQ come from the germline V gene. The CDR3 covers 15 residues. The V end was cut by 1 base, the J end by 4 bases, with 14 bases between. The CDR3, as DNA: TGTGCCAGCAGCTTAGAGGGAGTAAGTTATTACGAGCAGTACTTC. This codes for CASSLEGVSYYEQYF.

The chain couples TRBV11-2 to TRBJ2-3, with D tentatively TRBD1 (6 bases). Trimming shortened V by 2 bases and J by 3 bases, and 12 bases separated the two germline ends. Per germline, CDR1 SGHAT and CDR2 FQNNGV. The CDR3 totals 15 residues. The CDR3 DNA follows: TGTGCCAGCAGCTTATGGGGCAGGGGAACAGATACGCAGTATTTT. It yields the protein CASSLWGRGTDTQYF.

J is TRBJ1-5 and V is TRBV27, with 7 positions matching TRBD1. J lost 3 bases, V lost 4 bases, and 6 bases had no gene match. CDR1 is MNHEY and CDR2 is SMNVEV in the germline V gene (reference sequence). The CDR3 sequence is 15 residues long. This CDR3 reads CASSSDRDPNQPQHF. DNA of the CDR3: TGTGCCAGCAGTTCAGACAGGGATCCCAATCAGCCCCAGCATTTT.

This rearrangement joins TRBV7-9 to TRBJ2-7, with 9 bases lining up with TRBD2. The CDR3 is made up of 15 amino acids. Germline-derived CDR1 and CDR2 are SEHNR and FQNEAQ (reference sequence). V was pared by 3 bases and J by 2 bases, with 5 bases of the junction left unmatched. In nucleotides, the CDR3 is TGTGCCAGCAGCTTGCCTAGCGGGGATCCCTACGAGCAGTACTTC. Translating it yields CASSLPSGDPYEQYF.

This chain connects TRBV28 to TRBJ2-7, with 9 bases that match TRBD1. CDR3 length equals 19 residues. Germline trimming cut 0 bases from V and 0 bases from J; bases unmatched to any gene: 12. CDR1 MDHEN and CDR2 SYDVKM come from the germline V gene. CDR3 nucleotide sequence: TGTGCCAGCAGTTTATGGGGAATGGTGACAGGGGGAAGCTCCTACGAGCAGTACTTC. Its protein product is CASSLWGMVTGGSSYEQYF.

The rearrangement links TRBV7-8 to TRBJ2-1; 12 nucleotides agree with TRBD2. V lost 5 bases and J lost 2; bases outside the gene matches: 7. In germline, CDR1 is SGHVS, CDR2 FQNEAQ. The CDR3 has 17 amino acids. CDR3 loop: CASSRGGTSGPYNEQFF. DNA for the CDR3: TGTGCCAGCAGCCGTGGAGGGACTAGCGGGCCCTACAATGAGCAGTTCTTC.

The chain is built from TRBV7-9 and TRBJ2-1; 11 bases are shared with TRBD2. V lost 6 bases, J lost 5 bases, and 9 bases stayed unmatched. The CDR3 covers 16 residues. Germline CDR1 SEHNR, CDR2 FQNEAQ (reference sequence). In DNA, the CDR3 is TGTGCCAGCAGATATCCGACTAGCGGGAATAACAATGAGCAGTTCTTC. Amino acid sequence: CASRYPTSGNNNEQFF.

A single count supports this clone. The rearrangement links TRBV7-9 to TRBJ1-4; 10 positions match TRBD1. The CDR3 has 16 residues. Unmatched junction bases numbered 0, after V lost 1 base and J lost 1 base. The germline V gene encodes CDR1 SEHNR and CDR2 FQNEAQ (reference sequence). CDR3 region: CASSLGTGGTNEKLFF. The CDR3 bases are TGTGCCAGCAGCTTAGGGACAGGGGGAACTAATGAAAAACTGTTTTTT.

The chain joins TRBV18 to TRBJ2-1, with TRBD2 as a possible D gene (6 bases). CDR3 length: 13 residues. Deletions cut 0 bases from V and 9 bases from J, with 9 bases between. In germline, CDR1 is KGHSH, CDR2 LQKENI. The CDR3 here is CASSPPGGTEQFF. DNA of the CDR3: TGTGCCAGCTCACCACCGGGGGGTACTGAGCAGTTCTTC.

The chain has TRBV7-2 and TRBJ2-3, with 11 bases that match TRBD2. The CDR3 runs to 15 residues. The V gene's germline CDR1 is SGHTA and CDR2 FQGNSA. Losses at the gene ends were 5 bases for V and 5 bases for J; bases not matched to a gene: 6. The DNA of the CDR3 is TGTGCCAGCAGCATCACTAGCGGGAGTGGAGATACGCAGTATTTT. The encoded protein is CASSITSGSGDTQYF.

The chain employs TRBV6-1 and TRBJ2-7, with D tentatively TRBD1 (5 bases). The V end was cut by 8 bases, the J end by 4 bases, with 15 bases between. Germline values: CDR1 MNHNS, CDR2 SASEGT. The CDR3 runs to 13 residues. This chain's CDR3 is CASGVGVLYEQYF. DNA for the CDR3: TGTGCCAGCGGGGTAGGGGTATTGTACGAGCAGTACTTC.

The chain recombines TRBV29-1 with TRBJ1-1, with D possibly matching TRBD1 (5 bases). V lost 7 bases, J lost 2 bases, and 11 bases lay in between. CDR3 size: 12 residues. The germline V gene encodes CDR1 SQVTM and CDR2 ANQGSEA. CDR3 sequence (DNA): TGCAGCGGAGGGACTTTAAACACTGAAGCTTTCTTT. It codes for CSGGTLNTEAFF.

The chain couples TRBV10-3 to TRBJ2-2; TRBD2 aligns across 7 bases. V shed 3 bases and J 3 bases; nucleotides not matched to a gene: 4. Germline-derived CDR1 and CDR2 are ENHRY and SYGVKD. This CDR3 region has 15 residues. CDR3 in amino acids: CAISDRGRDTGELFF. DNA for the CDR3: TGTGCCATCAGTGATCGGGGGAGGGACACCGGGGAGCTGTTTTTT.

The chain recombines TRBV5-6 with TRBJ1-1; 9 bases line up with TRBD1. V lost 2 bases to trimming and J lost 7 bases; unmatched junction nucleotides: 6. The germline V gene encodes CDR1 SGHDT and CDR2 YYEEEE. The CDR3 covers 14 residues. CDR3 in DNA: TGTGCCAGCAGCTTCGGGACAGGGTGGGGTGAAGCTTTCTTT. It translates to CASSFGTGWGEAFF.

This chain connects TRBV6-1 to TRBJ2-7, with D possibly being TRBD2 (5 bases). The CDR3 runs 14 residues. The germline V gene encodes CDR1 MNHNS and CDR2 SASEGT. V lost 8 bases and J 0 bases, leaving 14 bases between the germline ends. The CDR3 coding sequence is TGTGCCAGCGCATGGACTCAGAGCTCCTACGAGCAGTACTTC. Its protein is CASAWTQSSYEQYF.

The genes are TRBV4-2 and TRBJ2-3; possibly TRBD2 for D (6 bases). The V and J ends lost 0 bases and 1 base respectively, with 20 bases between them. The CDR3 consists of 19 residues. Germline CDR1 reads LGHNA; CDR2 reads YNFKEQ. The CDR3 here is CASSQEPASLWEGTDTQYF. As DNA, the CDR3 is TGTGCCAGCAGCCAAGAACCCGCTTCTCTGTGGGAGGGCACAGATACGCAGTATTTT.

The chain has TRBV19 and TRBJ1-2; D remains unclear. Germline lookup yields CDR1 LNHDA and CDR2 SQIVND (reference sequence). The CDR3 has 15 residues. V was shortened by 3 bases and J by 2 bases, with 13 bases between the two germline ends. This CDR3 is CASSMFQAGNYGYTF. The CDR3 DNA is TGTGCCAGTAGTATGTTCCAGGCGGGGAACTATGGCTACACCTTC.

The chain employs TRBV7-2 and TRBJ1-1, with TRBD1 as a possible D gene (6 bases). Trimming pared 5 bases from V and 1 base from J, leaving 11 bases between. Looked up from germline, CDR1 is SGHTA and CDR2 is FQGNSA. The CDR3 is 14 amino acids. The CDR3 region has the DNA TGTGCCAGCAGCCCCGGGACAAAGAACACTGAAGCTTTCTTT. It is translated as CASSPGTKNTEAFF.

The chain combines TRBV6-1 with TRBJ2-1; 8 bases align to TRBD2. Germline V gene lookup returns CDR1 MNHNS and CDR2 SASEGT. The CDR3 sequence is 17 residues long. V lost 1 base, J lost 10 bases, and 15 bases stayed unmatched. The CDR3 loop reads CASSEGTGLVGLWEQFF. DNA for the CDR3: TGTGCCAGCAGTGAAGGCACGGGACTAGTGGGTTTGTGGGAGCAGTTCTTC.

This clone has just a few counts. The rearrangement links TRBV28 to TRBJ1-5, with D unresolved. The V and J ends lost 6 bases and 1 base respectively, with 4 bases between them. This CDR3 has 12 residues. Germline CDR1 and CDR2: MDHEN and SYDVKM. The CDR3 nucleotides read TGTGCCAGCAGGAGCAGCAATCAGCCCCAGCATTTT. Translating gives CASRSSNQPQHF.

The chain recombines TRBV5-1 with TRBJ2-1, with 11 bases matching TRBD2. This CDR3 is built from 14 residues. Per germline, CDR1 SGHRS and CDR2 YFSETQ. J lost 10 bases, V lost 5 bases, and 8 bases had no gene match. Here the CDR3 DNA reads TGCGCCAGCAGTATTTTGACTAGCGGGAACGAGCAGTTCTTC. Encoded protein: CASSILTSGNEQFF. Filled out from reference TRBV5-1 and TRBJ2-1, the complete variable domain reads KAGVTQTPRYLIKTRGQQVTLSCSPISGHRSVSWYQQTPGQGLQFLFEYFSETQRNKGNFPGRFSGRQFSNSRSEMNVSTLELGDSALYLCASSILTSGNEQFFGPGTRLTVL.

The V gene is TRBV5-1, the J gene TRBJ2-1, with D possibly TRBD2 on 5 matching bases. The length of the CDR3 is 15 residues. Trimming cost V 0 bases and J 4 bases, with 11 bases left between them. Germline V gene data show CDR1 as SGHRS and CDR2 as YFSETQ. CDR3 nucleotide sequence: TGCGCCAGCAGCTTGGACAGCGGACTTTACAATGAGCAGTTCTTC. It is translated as CASSLDSGLYNEQFF.

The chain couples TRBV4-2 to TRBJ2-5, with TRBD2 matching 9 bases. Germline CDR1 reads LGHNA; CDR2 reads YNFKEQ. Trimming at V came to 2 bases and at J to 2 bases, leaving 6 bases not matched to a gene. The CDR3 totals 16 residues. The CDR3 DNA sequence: TGTGCCAGCAGCCAATTTGTAGCGGGAGATCAAGAGACCCAGTACTTC. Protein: CASSQFVAGDQETQYF.

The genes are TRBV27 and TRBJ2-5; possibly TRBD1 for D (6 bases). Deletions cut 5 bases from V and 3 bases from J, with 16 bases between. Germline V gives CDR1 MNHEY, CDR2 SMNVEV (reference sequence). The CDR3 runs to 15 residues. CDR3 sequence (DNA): TGTGCCAGCAGTCGCCGGGACAATAGAGAAGAGACCCAGTACTTC. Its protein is CASSRRDNREETQYF.

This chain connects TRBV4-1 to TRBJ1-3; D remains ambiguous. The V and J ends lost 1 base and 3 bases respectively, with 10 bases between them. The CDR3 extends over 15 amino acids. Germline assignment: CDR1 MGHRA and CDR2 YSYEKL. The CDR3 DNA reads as TGCGCCAGCAGCCAAGTTGTCATAGATGGAAACACCATATATTTT. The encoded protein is CASSQVVIDGNTIYF.

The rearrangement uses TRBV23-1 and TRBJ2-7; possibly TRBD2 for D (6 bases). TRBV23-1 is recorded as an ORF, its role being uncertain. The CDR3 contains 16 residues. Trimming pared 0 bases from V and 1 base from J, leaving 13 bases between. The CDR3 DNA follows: TGCGCCAGCAGTCAATCGGAGGGAACCCGTTCCTACGAGCAGTACTTC. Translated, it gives CASSQSEGTRSYEQYF.